A single sample gave rise to the 4 T cell receptor beta chains below, sequenced in a study of identical twins. Using its own MiXCR run on the 5' RACE reads, TCRdb lists one record per CDR3 protein. The sample carries around 680,000 distinct CDR3 sequences, 8.6% recorded once. These data also formed part of another study, on yellow fever vaccine responses in identical twins.

Sequenced: PBMCs. These receptor sequences come from a woman younger than 35 in good health.

V and J are TRBV6-2 or TRBV6-3 and TRBJ1-2, with 7 bases matching TRBD1. Trimming at V came to 6 bases and at J to 2 bases, leaving 6 bases not matched to a gene. Looked up from germline, CDR1 is MNHEY and CDR2 is SVGEGT. This CDR3 is 14 amino acids long. The CDR3 reads CASRPTGANYGYTF. The CDR3 coding sequence is TGTGCCAGCAGACCAACAGGGGCCAACTATGGCTACACCTTC.

The chain recombines TRBV28 with TRBJ1-1, with D unclear. Trimming pared 5 bases from V and 0 bases from J, leaving 16 bases between. The CDR3 sequence is 16 residues long. Germline V gives CDR1 MDHEN, CDR2 SYDVKM. Here the CDR3 reads CASSAHETLLNTEAFF. For the CDR3, the DNA is TGTGCCAGCAGTGCCCACGAGACACTGCTGAACACTGAAGCTTTCTTT.

This clonotype appeared a few times. The chain is built from TRBV4-2 and TRBJ2-5, with 8 positions matching TRBD1. CDR3 length: 15 residues. The germline V gene has CDR1 LGHNA and CDR2 YNFKEQ. The ends lost 7 bases at V and 6 bases at J; junction bases unmatched: 13. CDR3 loop: CASTEGAGGWKTQYF. As DNA, the CDR3 is TGTGCCAGCACCGAGGGGGCAGGGGGCTGGAAGACCCAGTACTTC.

This clonotype was recorded at least ten times. The rearrangement joins TRBV11-1 to TRBJ2-2, with TRBD2 identical over 15 bases. V was clipped by 8 bases and J by 3 bases; unmatched bases: 10. Germline CDR1 SGHAT, CDR2 FQDESV (reference sequence). This CDR3 region has 18 residues. The CDR3 DNA is TGTGCCAGCCTCCGAGGACTAGCGGGGGGGCACGACACCGGGGAGCTGTTTTTT. Amino acid sequence: CASLRGLAGGHDTGELFF.